The text below deals with one T cell receptor beta chain. The data were taken from a study of blood T cell repertoires in COVID-19. Overall study context: Samples taken during acute and convalescent COVID-19 were collected in the United States, Italy and Spain. PBMCs, B-cell-depleted T cells, or T cells provided the cDNA or gDNA that made up the material.

The length of the CDR3 is 15 residues. CDR1 is SGHAT and CDR2 is FQDESV in the germline V gene (reference sequence). V was pared by 4 bases and J by 4 bases, with 4 bases of the junction left unmatched. In the source study's methods: Estimates of nucleated cell counts were drawn from the amplification of reference gene primers. TCRdb's copy holds only in-frame clones and misses some; the assay was immunoSEQ multiplex PCR. V, J and clone size were drawn from that table, and D and trimming were deduced from the DNA. This table holds fewer than 200,000 clones, around 85% found once. This TCR was recovered from a man aged 55 to 70 who had recovered from COVID-19. Sequencing was performed on peripheral blood. The J gene is TRBJ2-1, the V gene TRBV11-1; 10 bases are a match to TRBD1. CDR3 sequence reads: CASSSGTGVYNEQFF. As DNA, the CDR3 is TGTGCCAGCAGCTCCGGGACAGGGGTTTACAATGAGCAGTTCTTC.